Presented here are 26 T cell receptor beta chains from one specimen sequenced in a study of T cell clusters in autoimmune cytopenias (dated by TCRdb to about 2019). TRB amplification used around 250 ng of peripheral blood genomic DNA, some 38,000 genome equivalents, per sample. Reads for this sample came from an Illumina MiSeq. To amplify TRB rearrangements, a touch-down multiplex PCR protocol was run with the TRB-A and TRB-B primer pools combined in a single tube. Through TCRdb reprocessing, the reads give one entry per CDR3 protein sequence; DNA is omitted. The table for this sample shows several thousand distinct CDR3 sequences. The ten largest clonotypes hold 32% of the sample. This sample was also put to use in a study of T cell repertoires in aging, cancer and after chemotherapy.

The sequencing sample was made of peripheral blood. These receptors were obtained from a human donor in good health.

The CDR3 loop is CASSQYYNEQFF. The gene calls are TRBV6-1 and TRBJ2-1. The CDR3 loop spans 12 amino acids. The germline CDR1 and CDR2 sequences are MNHNS and SASEGT.

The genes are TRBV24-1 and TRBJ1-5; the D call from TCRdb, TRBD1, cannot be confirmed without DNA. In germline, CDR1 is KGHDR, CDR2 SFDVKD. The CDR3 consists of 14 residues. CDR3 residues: CATRAAGSNQPQHF.

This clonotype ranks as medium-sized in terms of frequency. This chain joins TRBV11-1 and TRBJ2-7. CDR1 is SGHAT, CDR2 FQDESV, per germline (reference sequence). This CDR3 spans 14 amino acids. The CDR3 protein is CASSLGGSLYEQYF.

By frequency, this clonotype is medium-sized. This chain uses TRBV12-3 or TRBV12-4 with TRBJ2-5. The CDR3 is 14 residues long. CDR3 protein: CASSLRRRQETQYF.

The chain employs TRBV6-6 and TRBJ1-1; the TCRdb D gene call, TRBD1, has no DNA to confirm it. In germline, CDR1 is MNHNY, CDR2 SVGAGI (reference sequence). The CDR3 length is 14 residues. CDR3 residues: CASSLRDGNTEAFF.

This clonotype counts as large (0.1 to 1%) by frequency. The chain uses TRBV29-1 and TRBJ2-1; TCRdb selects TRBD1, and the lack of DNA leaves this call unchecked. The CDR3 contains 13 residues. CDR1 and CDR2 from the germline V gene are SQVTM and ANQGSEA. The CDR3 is CSVAGQAYNEQFF.

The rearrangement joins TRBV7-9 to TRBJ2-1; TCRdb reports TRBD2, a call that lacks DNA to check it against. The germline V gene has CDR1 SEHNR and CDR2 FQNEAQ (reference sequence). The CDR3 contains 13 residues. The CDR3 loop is CASSLGGSNEQFF. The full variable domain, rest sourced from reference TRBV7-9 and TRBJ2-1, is DTGVSQNPRHKITKRGQNVTFRCDPISEHNRLYWYRQTLGQGPEFLTYFQNEAQLEKSRLLSDRFSAERPKGSFSTLEIQRTEQGDSAMYLCASSLGGSNEQFFGPGTRLTVL.

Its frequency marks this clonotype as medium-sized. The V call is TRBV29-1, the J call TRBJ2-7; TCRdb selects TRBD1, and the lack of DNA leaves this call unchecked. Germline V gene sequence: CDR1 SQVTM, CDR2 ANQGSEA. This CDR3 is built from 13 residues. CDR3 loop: CSVAGQLGNEQYF.

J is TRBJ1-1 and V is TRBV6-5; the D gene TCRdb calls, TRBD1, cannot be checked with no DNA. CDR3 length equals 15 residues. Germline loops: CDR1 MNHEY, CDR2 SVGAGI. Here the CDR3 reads CASRTGQTLNTEAFF.

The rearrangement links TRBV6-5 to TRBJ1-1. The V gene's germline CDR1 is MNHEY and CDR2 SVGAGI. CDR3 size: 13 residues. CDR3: CASSLLRNTEAFF.

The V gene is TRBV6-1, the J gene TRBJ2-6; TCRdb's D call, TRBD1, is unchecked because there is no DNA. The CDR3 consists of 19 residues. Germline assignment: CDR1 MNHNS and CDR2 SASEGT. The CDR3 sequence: CASSQTQGGSSTGANVLTF.

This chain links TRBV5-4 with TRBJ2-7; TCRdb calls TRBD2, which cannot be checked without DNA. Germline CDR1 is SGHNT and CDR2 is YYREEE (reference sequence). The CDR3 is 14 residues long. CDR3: CASSLDSGSYEQYF.

CDR3 in amino acids: CASSDGTGGYGYTF. The chain couples TRBV6-4 to TRBJ1-2; TCRdb's assignment of TRBD1 cannot be checked, as there is no DNA. The CDR3 runs to 14 residues. The germline V gene encodes CDR1 MRHNA and CDR2 SNTAGT.

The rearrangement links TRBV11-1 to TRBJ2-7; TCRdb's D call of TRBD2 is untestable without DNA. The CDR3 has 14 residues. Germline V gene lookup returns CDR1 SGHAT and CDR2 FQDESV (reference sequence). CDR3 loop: CASSPSGGLGEQYF. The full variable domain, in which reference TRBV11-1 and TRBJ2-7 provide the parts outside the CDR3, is EAEVAQSPRYKITEKSQAVAFWCDPISGHATLYWYRQILGQGPELLVQFQDESVVDDSQLPKDRFSAERLKGVDSTLKIQPAELGDSAMYLCASSPSGGLGEQYFGPGTRLTVT.

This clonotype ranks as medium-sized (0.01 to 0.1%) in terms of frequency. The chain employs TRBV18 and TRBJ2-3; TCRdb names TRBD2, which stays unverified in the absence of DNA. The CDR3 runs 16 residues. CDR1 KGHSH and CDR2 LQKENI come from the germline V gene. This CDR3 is CASSPYTSGDTDTQYF.

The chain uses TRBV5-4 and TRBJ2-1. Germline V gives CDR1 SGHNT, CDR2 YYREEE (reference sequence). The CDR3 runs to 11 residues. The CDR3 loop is CASSLNNEQFF.

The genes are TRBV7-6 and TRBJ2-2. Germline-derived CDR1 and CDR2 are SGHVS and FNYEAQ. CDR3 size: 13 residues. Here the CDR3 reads CASSLSNTGELFF.

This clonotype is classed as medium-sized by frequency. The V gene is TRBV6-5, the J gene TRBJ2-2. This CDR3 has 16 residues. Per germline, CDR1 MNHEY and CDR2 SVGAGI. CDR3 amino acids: CASSSPRRGLTGELFF.

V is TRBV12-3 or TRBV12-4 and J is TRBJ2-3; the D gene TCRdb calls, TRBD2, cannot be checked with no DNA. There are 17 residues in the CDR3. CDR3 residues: CASSLTTTGGGTDTQYF.

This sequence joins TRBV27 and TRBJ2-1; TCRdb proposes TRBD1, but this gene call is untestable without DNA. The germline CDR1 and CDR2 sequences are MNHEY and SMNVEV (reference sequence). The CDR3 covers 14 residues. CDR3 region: CASSSGGSYNEQFF.

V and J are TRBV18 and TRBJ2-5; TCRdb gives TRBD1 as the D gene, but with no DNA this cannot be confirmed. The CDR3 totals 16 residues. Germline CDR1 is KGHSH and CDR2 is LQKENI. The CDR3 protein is CASSWVVGGYQETQYF.

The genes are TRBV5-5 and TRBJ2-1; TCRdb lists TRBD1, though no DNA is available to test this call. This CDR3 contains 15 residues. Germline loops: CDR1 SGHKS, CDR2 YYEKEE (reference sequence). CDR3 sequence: CASSFSPGSYNEQFF. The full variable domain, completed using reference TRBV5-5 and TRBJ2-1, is DAGVTQSPTHLIKTRGQQVTLRCSPISGHKSVSWYQQVLGQGPQFIFQYYEKEERGRGNFPDRFSARQFPNYSSELNVNALLLGDSALYLCASSFSPGSYNEQFFGPGTRLTVL.

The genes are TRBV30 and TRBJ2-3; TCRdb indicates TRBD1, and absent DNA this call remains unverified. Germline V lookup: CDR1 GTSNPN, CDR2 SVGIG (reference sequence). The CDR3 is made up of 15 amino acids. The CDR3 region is CAWSGDVGGTDTQYF.

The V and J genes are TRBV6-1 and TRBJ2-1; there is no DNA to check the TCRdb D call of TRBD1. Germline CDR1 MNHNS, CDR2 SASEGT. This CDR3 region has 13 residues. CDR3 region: CAIGQADGNEQFF.

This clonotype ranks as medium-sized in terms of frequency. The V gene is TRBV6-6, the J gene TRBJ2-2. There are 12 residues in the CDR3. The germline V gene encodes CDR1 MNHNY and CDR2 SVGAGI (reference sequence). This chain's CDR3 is CASSPSNGELFF.

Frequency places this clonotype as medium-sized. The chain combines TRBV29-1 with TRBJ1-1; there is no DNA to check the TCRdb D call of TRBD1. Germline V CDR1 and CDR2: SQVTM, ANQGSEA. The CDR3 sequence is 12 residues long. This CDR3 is CSVTGLNTEAFF.